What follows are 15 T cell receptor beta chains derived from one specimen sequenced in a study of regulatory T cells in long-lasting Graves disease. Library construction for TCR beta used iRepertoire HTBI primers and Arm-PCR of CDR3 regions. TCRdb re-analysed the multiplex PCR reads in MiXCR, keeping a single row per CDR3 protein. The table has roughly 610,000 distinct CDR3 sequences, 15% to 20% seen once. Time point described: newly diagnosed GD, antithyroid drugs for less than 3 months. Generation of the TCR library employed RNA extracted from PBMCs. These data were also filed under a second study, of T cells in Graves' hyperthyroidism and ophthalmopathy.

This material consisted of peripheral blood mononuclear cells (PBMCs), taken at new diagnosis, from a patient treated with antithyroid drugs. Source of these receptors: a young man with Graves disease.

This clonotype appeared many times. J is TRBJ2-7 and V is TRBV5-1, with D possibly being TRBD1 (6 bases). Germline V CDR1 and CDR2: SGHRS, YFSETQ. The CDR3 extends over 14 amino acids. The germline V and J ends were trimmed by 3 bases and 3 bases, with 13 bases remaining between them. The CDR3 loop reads CASSSPGHYYEQYF. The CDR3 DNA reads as TGCGCCAGCAGCTCCCCGGGACACTACTACGAGCAGTACTTC. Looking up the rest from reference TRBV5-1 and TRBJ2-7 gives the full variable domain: KAGVTQTPRYLIKTRGQQVTLSCSPISGHRSVSWYQQTPGQGLQFLFEYFSETQRNKGNFPGRFSGRQFSNSRSEMNVSTLELGDSALYLCASSSPGHYYEQYFGPGTRLTVT.

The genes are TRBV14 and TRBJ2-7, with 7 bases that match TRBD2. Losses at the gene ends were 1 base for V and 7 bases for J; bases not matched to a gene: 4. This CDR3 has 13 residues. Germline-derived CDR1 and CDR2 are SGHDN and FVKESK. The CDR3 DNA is TGTGCCAGCAGCCAAGGGGCAGCGGGAGAGCAGTACTTC. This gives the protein CASSQGAAGEQYF.

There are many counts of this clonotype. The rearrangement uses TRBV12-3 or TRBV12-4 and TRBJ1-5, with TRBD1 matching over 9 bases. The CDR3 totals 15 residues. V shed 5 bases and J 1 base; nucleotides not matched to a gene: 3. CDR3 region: CASSRQGGSNQPQHF. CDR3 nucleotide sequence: TGTGCCAGCAGTCGACAGGGGGGAAGCAATCAGCCCCAGCATTTT.

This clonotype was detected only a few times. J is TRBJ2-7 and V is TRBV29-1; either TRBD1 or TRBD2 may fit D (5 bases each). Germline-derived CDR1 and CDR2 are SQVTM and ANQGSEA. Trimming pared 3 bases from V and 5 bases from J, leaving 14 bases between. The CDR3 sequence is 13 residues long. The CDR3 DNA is TGCAGCGTTGATCAGGGAGCCGAGGACGAGCAGTACTTC. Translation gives CSVDQGAEDEQYF.

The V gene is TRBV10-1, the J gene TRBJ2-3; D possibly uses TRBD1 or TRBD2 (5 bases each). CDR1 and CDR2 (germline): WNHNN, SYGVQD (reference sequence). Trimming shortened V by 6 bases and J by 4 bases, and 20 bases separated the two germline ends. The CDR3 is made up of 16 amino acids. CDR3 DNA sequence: TGCGCCAGCAGCGACAGAAGGGGAGCGAGGTCAGATACGCAGTATTTT. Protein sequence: CASSDRRGARSDTQYF.

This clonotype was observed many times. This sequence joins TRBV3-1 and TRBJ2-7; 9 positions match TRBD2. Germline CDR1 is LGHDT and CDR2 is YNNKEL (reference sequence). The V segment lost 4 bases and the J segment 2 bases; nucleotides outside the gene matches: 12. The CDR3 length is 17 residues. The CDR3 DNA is TGTGCCAGCAGCCGGGGACCGGGACTAGCAGTCCCCTACGAGCAGTACTTC. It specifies CASSRGPGLAVPYEQYF.

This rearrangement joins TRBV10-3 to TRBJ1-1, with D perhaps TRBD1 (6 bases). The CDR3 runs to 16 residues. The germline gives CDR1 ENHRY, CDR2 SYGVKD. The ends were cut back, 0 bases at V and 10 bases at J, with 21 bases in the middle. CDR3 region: CAISESREGRGAGAFF. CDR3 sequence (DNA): TGTGCCATCAGTGAGTCGAGGGAGGGAAGGGGGGCTGGAGCTTTCTTT.

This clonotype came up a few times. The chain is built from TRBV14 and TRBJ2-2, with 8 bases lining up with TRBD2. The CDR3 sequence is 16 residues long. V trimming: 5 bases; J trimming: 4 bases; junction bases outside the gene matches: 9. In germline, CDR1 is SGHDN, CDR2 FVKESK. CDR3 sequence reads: CASSGGASGFTGELFF. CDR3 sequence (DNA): TGTGCCAGCAGCGGTGGGGCTAGCGGGTTCACCGGGGAGCTGTTTTTT.

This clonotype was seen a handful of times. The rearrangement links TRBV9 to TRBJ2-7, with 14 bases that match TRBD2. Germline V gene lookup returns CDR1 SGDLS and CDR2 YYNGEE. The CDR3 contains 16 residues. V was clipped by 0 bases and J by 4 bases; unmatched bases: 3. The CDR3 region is CASSVGLAGGQYEQYF. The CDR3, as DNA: TGTGCCAGCAGCGTAGGACTAGCGGGAGGGCAATACGAGCAGTACTTC.

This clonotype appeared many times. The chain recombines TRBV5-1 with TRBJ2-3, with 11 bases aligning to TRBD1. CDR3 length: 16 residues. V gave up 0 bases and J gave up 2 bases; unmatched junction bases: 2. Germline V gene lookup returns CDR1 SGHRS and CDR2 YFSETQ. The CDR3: CASSLGTGGYTDTQYF. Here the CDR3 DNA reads TGCGCCAGCAGCTTGGGGACAGGGGGCTACACAGATACGCAGTATTTT.

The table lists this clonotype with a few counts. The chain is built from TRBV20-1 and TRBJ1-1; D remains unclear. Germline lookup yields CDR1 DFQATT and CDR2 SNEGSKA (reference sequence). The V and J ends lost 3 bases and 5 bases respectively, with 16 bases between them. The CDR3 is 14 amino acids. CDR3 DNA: TGCAGTGCTAGGGGAGATCAAGGGAGTACTGAAGCTTTCTTT. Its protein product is CSARGDQGSTEAFF.

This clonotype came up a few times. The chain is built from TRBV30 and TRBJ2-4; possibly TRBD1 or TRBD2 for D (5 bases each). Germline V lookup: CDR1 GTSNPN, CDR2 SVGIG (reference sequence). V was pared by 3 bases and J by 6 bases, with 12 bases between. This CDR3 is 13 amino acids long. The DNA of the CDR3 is TGTGCCTGGAGCGCCGGGACGGTAAACATTCAGTACTTC. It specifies CAWSAGTVNIQYF.

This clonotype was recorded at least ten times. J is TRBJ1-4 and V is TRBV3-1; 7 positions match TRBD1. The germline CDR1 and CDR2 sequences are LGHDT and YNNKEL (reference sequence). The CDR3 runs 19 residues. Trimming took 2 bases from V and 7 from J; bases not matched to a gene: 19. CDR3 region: CASSQRYSGTEVLFEKLFF. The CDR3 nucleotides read TGTGCCAGCAGCCAAAGATATTCGGGGACAGAAGTATTATTTGAAAAACTGTTTTTT. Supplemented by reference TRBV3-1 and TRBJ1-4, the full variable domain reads DTAVSQTPKYLVTQMGNDKSIKCEQNLGHDTMYWYKQDSKKFLKIMFSYNNKELIINETVPNRFSPKSPDKAHLNLHINSLELGDSAVYFCASSQRYSGTEVLFEKLFFGSGTQLSVL.

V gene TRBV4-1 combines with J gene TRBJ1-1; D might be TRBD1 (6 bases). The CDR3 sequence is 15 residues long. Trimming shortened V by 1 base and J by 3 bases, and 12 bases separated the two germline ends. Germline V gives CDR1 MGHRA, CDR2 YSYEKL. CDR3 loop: CASSQVPGGDTEAFF. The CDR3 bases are TGCGCCAGCAGCCAAGTTCCCGGGGGCGACACTGAAGCTTTCTTT.

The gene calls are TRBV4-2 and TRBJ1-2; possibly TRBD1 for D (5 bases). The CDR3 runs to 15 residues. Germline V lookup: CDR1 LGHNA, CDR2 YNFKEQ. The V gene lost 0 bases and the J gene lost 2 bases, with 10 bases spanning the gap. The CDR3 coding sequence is TGTGCCAGCAGCCAAGATTTTCGACAGAACTATGGCTACACCTTC. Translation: CASSQDFRQNYGYTF.